Listed below are T cell receptor beta chains from one sample, sequenced in a study of blood T cell repertoires in COVID-19. Method: immunoSEQ multiplex PCR; TCRdb's copy keeps in-frame clones and lacks some. The repertoire holds 55,000 to 70,000 clones, with roughly 85% as singletons. Sequenced input: peripheral blood. Receptors were obtained from a woman aged 80 or over with acute or convalescent COVID-19. The conserved cysteine and the conserved F or W are not part of the CDR3 here.

j_gene	v_gene	len	CDR3aa
TRBJ2-5	TRBV4-1	14	ASSSPSRTGKETQY
TRBJ1-3	TRBV6-1	16	ASSEVIRQLSVGNTIY
TRBJ2-3	TRBV5-1	13	ASSPTSGGADTQY
TRBJ1-2	TRBV11-2	12	ASSHEGRQSGYT
TRBJ2-2	TRBV3-1/TRBV3-2	12	ASRDRGTTGELF
TRBJ2-1	TRBV5-6	13	ASSQGGRGLNEQF
TRBJ1-3	TRBV5-8	13	ASSLAGVRGNTIY
TRBJ2-7	TRBV11-2	12	ASSQMQGYYEQY
TRBJ1-2	TRBV5-4	11	ASSFSRARGYT
TRBJ1-2	TRBV7-3	12	ASSPSGPTGGYT
TRBJ1-2	TRBV30	12	AWSTEPWGYGYT
TRBJ2-3	TRBV7-9	13	ASSPPGLGLDTQY